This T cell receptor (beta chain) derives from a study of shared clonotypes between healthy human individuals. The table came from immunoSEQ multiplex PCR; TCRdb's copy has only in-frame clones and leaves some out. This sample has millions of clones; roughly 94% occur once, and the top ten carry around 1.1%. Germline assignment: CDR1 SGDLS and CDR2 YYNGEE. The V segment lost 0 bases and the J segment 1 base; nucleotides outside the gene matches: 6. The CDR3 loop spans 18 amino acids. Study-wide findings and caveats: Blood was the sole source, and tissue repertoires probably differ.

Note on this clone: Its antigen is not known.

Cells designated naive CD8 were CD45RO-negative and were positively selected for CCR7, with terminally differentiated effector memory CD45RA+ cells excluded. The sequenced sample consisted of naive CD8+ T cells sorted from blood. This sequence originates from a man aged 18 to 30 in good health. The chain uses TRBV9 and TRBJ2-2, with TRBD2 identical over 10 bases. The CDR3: CASSVDLASGGNTGELFF. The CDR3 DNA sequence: TGTGCCAGCAGCGTAGATTTGGCTAGCGGGGGGAACACCGGGGAGCTGTTTTTT.